The 27 T cell receptor beta chains listed next were all sequenced from one sample in a study of shared clonotypes between healthy human individuals. Sequencing used immunoSEQ multiplex PCR; TCRdb keeps in-frame clones, though not all of them. Of over 2 million clones detected, about 94% appear once; the ten largest clones hold 0.85% to 1.3%. Naive CD8 populations comprised CD45RO-negative cells positively selected for CCR7, excluding terminally differentiated effector memory CD45RA+ cells. Specimen: naive CD8+ T cells sorted from blood. The receptors here all came from a man younger than 35 in good health.

The CDR3 region is CASKFRGGNEQFF. CDR3 bases: TGTGCCAGCAAATTTCGGGGTGGCAATGAGCAGTTCTTC. The rearrangement links TRBV27 to TRBJ2-1; tentatively, D is TRBD2 (5 bases). This CDR3 is built from 13 residues. V shed 7 bases and J shed 6 bases, with 13 bases lying between them. Germline CDR1 and CDR2: MNHEY and SMNVEV (reference sequence).

The chain combines TRBV2 with TRBJ1-1; a possible D gene is TRBD1 (6 bases). The V and J ends lost 3 bases and 5 bases respectively, with 13 bases between them. Germline CDR1 SNHLY, CDR2 FYNNEI. The CDR3 covers 14 residues. The CDR3 DNA reads as TGTGCCAGCAGTGAGGGGGCGCCGGATACTGAAGCTTTCTTT. It specifies CASSEGAPDTEAFF.

This clone was seen a single time. The chain combines TRBV27 with TRBJ2-5; D is uncertain. CDR1 is MNHEY and CDR2 is SMNVEV in the germline V gene (reference sequence). V gave up 1 base and J gave up 5 bases, with 11 bases separating them. The CDR3 runs to 14 residues. The CDR3 DNA follows: TGTGCCAGCAGTTTATACCTCGGCACGGAGACCCAGTACTTC. The encoded protein is CASSLYLGTETQYF.

The V and J genes are TRBV7-9 and TRBJ1-3, with D hard to call. V lost 1 base to trimming and J lost 3 bases, with 7 bases between them. Germline assignment: CDR1 SEHNR and CDR2 FQNEAQ (reference sequence). The CDR3 length is 14 residues. Here the CDR3 DNA reads TGTGCCAGCAGCTTAGTTGGGGATGGAAACACCATATATTTT. This translates into CASSLVGDGNTIYF.

Details on this clone: In the same sample, other DNA sequences code for this CDR3. The J gene is TRBJ2-5, the V gene TRBV7-9; 7 nucleotides match TRBD1. Germline loops: CDR1 SEHNR, CDR2 FQNEAQ (reference sequence). V shed 1 base, J shed 5 bases, and the junction held 7 bases outside the gene matches. The CDR3 runs 15 residues. CDR3 DNA: TGTGCCAGCAGCTTAGTCGCAGGGGGTGGGGAGACCCAGTACTTC. Amino acids: CASSLVAGGGETQYF.

V and J are TRBV2 and TRBJ1-2; possibly TRBD1 for D (6 bases). Deletions cut 6 bases from V and 2 bases from J, with 10 bases between. This CDR3 comprises 13 residues. Germline loops: CDR1 SNHLY, CDR2 FYNNEI. CDR3 in amino acids: CASRTQGNYGYTF. CDR3 nucleotide sequence: TGTGCCAGCAGAACTCAGGGGAACTATGGCTACACCTTC.

The chain joins TRBV28 to TRBJ1-4; perhaps TRBD1 as D (5 bases). The ends were cut back, 1 base at V and 8 bases at J, with 17 bases in the middle. Per germline, CDR1 MDHEN and CDR2 SYDVKM. The CDR3 sequence is 16 residues long. Here the CDR3 reads CASSLSNWGVEEKLFF. The CDR3 coding sequence is TGTGCCAGCAGTTTATCCAATTGGGGGGTGGAGGAAAAACTGTTTTTT.

This sequence joins TRBV13 and TRBJ2-3; maybe TRBD2 (6 bases). The CDR3 covers 15 residues. Germline CDR1 PRHDT, CDR2 FYEKMQ (reference sequence). Trimming took off 1 base at V and 5 bases at J, with 13 bases between the two ends. CDR3 amino acids: CASSLVDGRGDTQYF. CDR3 sequence (DNA): TGTGCCAGCAGCTTAGTTGACGGGAGAGGAGATACGCAGTATTTT.

Note on this clone: Other DNA sequences in this specimen translate into the identical CDR3. The rearrangement links TRBV11-3 to TRBJ2-7; D ambiguous. Germline CDR1 is SGHNT and CDR2 is YENEEA. V shed 2 bases and J shed 0 bases, with 5 bases lying between them. The CDR3 sequence is 13 residues long. CDR3 loop: CASSLRGSYEQYF. The CDR3 DNA sequence: TGTGCCAGCAGCTTAAGAGGCTCCTACGAGCAGTACTTC.

V and J are TRBV29-1 and TRBJ2-1; no firm D call. The CDR3 sequence is 13 residues long. Trimming stripped 5 bases from V and 2 bases from J, with 10 bases between. Germline CDR1 reads SQVTM; CDR2 reads ANQGSEA. CDR3 coding DNA: TGCAGCGTTTCCCAATCGCCCTACAATGAGCAGTTCTTC. It codes for CSVSQSPYNEQFF.

The chain recombines TRBV5-6 with TRBJ2-2, with 10 bases that match TRBD1. CDR1 is SGHDT and CDR2 is YYEEEE in the germline V gene. The ends lost 4 bases at V and 3 bases at J; junction bases unmatched: 15. This CDR3 spans 19 amino acids. CDR3 sequence (DNA): TGTGCCAGCAGCCCCACCGGGGACAGGGGAAGTGGGCACACCGGGGAGCTGTTTTTT. This gives the protein CASSPTGDRGSGHTGELFF.

A note on this clone: An end of the junction differs from the germline gene, which may be a read error. This chain joins TRBV6-5 and TRBJ2-7; 8 bases match TRBD2. The CDR3 length is 14 residues. Germline V CDR1 and CDR2: MNHEY, SVGAGI. The CDR3 sequence is CASSTRGGSCEQYF. For the CDR3, the DNA is TGTGCCAGCAGTACCCGGGGGGGGTCCTGCGAGCAGTACTTC.

CDR3 amino acids: CAWSWDGGTEAFF. CDR3 in DNA: TGTGCCTGGAGTTGGGATGGAGGAACTGAAGCTTTCTTT. The chain employs TRBV30 and TRBJ1-1; D unresolved. The CDR3 loop spans 13 amino acids. V lost 2 bases to trimming and J lost 5 bases, with 12 bases between them. CDR1 and CDR2 from the germline V gene are GTSNPN and SVGIG (reference sequence).

The V and J genes are TRBV13 and TRBJ2-1; 9 bases match TRBD2. Unmatched junction bases numbered 17, after V lost 4 bases and J lost 7 bases. There are 18 residues in the CDR3. CDR1 is PRHDT, CDR2 FYEKMQ, per germline (reference sequence). CDR3 DNA sequence: TGTGCCAGCAGCTCGGAACCCTATTTAGCGGCGGGGGGGAATGAGCAGTTCTTC. This codes for CASSSEPYLAAGGNEQFF.

The rearrangement uses TRBV27 and TRBJ2-7, with 8 bases identical to TRBD2. This CDR3 region has 14 residues. Germline CDR1 and CDR2: MNHEY and SMNVEV (reference sequence). V shed 10 bases, J shed 3 bases, and the junction held 11 bases outside the gene matches. The CDR3 nucleotides are TGTGCCACCAGCATTGCGGGAGGAGTCTACGAGCAGTACTTC. Translating gives CATSIAGGVYEQYF.

V gene TRBV27 combines with J gene TRBJ1-2; D gene ambiguous. The V gene lost 0 bases and the J gene lost 0 bases, with 11 bases spanning the gap. The CDR3 is made up of 16 amino acids. CDR1 and CDR2 (germline): MNHEY, SMNVEV (reference sequence). The CDR3 is CASSLSSNRANYGYTF. The CDR3 coding sequence is TGTGCCAGCAGTTTATCAAGCAACAGAGCTAACTATGGCTACACCTTC.

This clone was counted a single time. This sequence joins TRBV27 and TRBJ2-5; no firm D call. The germline V gene encodes CDR1 MNHEY and CDR2 SMNVEV (reference sequence). The CDR3 runs to 13 residues. V was clipped by 6 bases and J by 1 base, with 9 bases between them. The CDR3 DNA follows: TGTGCCAGCAGCACATACGGCCAAGAGACCCAGTACTTC. Protein sequence: CASSTYGQETQYF.

In this sample, this clone turned up once. This specimen includes other DNA sequences encoding the same CDR3. DNA for the CDR3: TGTGCCAGCAGCTTAGGGGTAGGGTATGGCTACACCTTC. Its protein product is CASSLGVGYGYTF. V and J are TRBV7-2 and TRBJ1-2; D call uncertain. Germline loops: CDR1 SGHTA, CDR2 FQGNSA. The CDR3 loop spans 13 amino acids. Trimming pared 1 base from V and 5 bases from J, leaving 8 bases between.

V and J are TRBV10-1 and TRBJ2-3; 8 bases match TRBD1. J gave up 0 bases and V 7 bases, and 12 bases lay outside the gene matches. This CDR3 region has 17 residues. From germline, CDR1 is WNHNN and CDR2 SYGVQD (reference sequence). The CDR3: CASNQGAPIPSTDTQYF. The CDR3 nucleotides read TGCGCCAGCAACCAGGGGGCACCTATCCCCAGCACAGATACGCAGTATTTT.

The chain combines TRBV5-1 with TRBJ1-2; D is perhaps TRBD1 (6 bases). Germline assignment: CDR1 SGHRS and CDR2 YFSETQ. Trimming shortened V by 4 bases and J by 6 bases, and 16 bases separated the two germline ends. CDR3 length: 14 residues. The CDR3 loop reads CASSKTGPGDGYTF. CDR3 in DNA: TGCGCCAGCAGCAAGACAGGCCCCGGGGATGGCTACACCTTC.

The chain combines TRBV28 with TRBJ1-6; 9 bases are shared with TRBD1. After removal of 6 bases from V and 7 bases from J, the junction contained 7 bases not matched to a gene. The CDR3 spans 15 residues. CDR1 MDHEN and CDR2 SYDVKM come from the germline V gene. CDR3 residues: CASSHRTGVNSPLHF. Written as DNA, the CDR3 is TGTGCCAGCAGCCATCGGACAGGGGTAAATTCACCCCTCCACTTT. The whole variable domain, filled in from reference TRBV28 and TRBJ1-6, reads DVKVTQSSRYLVKRTGEKVFLECVQDMDHENMFWYRQDPGLGLRLIYFSYDVKMKEKGDIPEGYSVSREKKERFSLILESASTNQTSMYLCASSHRTGVNSPLHFGNGTRLTVT.

This sequence joins TRBV18 and TRBJ2-2; the match to TRBD1 covers 9 bases. Trimming at V came to 2 bases and at J to 6 bases, leaving 1 base not matched to a gene. CDR3 length: 14 amino acids. Germline CDR1 and CDR2: KGHSH and LQKENI. Here the CDR3 reads CASSPDRGSGELFF. The CDR3, as DNA: TGTGCCAGCTCACCAGACAGGGGGTCCGGGGAGCTGTTTTTT.

The chain employs TRBV5-6 and TRBJ2-7; 8 positions agree with TRBD1. Germline V gene sequence: CDR1 SGHDT, CDR2 YYEEEE. The CDR3 is 14 residues long. The trim removed 6 bases at V and 1 base at J, leaving 6 bases unmatched. As DNA, the CDR3 is TGTGCCAGCACCCTCGGGACAGGTTCCTACGAGCAGTACTTC. It yields the protein CASTLGTGSYEQYF.

With respect to this clone: The sample carries other DNA sequences with the same CDR3. The chain's CDR3 is CASSIGLSEAFF. CDR3 DNA: TGTGCCAGTAGTATTGGGCTTTCTGAAGCTTTCTTT. The V call is TRBV19, the J call TRBJ1-1; no definite D call. In germline, CDR1 is LNHDA, CDR2 SQIVND (reference sequence). CDR3 size: 12 residues. The V and J ends lost 3 bases and 6 bases respectively, with 8 bases between them.

V usage is TRBV29-1 and J usage is TRBJ2-7; 8 bases are a match to TRBD1. Germline values: CDR1 SQVTM, CDR2 ANQGSEA. CDR3 length: 14 amino acids. The junction had 6 bases not matched to a gene; V was cut back by 3 bases and J by 2 bases. CDR3 protein: CSVESGTGTYEQYF. CDR3 DNA sequence: TGCAGCGTTGAGTCCGGGACAGGTACCTACGAGCAGTACTTC.

J is TRBJ2-2 and V is TRBV6-5; D ambiguous. V was cut by 7 bases and J by 8 bases, with 8 bases left in between. Germline CDR1 and CDR2: MNHEY and SVGAGI. The CDR3 covers 11 residues. CDR3 protein: CASTGAGELFF. The CDR3 DNA reads as TGTGCCAGCACCGGAGCGGGGGAGCTGTTTTTT.

On this clone itself: In the same sample, other DNA sequences code for this CDR3. This sequence joins TRBV14 and TRBJ2-7, with D uncertain. Germline V gives CDR1 SGHDN, CDR2 FVKESK. V was trimmed by 1 base and J by 1 base, leaving 5 bases between them. CDR3 length: 13 amino acids. CDR3: CASSQVLSYEQYF. DNA for the CDR3: TGTGCCAGCAGCCAAGTTCTATCCTACGAGCAGTACTTC.